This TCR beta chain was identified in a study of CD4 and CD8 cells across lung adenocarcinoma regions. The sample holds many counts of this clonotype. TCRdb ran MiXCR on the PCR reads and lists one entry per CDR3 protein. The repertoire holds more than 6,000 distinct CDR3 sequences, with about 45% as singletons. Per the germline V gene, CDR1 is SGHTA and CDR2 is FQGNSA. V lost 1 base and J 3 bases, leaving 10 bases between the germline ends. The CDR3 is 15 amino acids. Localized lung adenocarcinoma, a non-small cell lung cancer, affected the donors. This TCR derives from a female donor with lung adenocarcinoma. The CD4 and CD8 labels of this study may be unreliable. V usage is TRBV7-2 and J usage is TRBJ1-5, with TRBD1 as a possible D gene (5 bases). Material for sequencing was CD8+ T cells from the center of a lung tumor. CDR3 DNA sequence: TGTGCCAGCAGCTTAGTTCAGGGATCCAATCAGCCCCAGCATTTT. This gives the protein CASSLVQGSNQPQHF.